This TCR beta chain was recorded in a study of blood T cell repertoires in COVID-19. The wider study: Both acute and convalescent COVID-19 samples were obtained from the United States, Italy and Spain.

The CDR3 extends over 16 amino acids. V dropped 4 bases and J dropped 7 bases, with 18 bases sitting between them. From germline, CDR1 is SGHKS and CDR2 YYEKEE (reference sequence). Generated by immunoSEQ multiplex PCR, the TCRdb table keeps only in-frame clones and is missing some. Among about 480,000 clones listed, about 88% were seen once. During active infection, Seattle patients enrolled and were then monitored through disease. The TCR comes from a man younger than 35 with COVID-19, enrolled during active disease. The chain carries TRBV5-5 and TRBJ1-6; D may be TRBD1 (5 bases). Sequencing was done on a sample of peripheral blood. CDR3 in amino acids: CASSPFFRGNNSPLHF. DNA for the CDR3: TGTGCCAGCAGCCCATTCTTCCGGGGGAACAATTCACCCCTCCACTTT.